The T cell receptor beta chain described here comes from a study of regulatory T cells in long-lasting Graves disease. With regard to this clonotype: A much larger clone differs from this one at a single base, so this may be a read error.

The CDR3 extends over 16 amino acids. The time point was: newly diagnosed GD, antithyroid drugs for less than 3 months. Construction of the TCR library relied on RNA isolated from PBMCs. Arm-PCR of CDR3 regions and iRepertoire HTBI primers were used to build TCR beta libraries. TCRdb redid the calling of the multiplex PCR reads with MiXCR, one entry per CDR3 protein. Altogether around 500,000 distinct CDR3 sequences are present, about 16% being singletons, with the ten largest covering roughly 25%. The same data also went into a second study, on T cells in Graves' hyperthyroidism and ophthalmopathy.

The sample was peripheral blood mononuclear cells (PBMCs), taken at new diagnosis, from a patient treated with antithyroid drugs. The chain employs TRBV12-3 or TRBV12-4 and TRBJ2-5; 13 nucleotides agree with TRBD2. This TCR was sampled from a woman aged 40 to 65 with Graves disease. DNA of the CDR3: TGTGCCAGCAGTAACTCCGGGACTAGCGGGGATGAGATCCAGTACTTC. As protein: CASSNSGTSGDEIQYF.